Below are 10 T cell receptor beta chains sequenced from a single sample in a study of cytomegalovirus exposure and HLA in healthy donors. The PCR was carried out with 60 Vbeta primers and 13 Jbeta primers. TCRdb's table, derived via immunoSEQ multiplex PCR, lists solely in-frame clones and lacks some. The table has roughly 110,000 clones, roughly 70% seen once. The sample taken for sequencing was PBMCs. These receptors were obtained from a male donor in good health and CMV-seropositive.

The chain employs TRBV19 and TRBJ2-1; 7 bases agree with TRBD1. The CDR3 sequence is 15 residues long. The J segment lost 5 bases and the V segment lost 3 bases, leaving 7 bases of the junction unmatched. Germline assignment: CDR1 LNHDA and CDR2 SQIVND (reference sequence). CDR3 residues: CASSISRGLNNEQFF. The CDR3 nucleotides are TGTGCCAGTAGTATCTCGAGGGGGCTCAACAATGAGCAGTTCTTC.

The rearrangement uses TRBV27 and TRBJ1-6, with 11 bases that match TRBD1. This CDR3 comprises 19 residues. Trimming removed 5 bases from V and 0 bases from J; junction bases left unmatched: 9. Germline V gene data show CDR1 as MNHEY and CDR2 as SMNVEV (reference sequence). CDR3 nucleotide sequence: TGTGCCAGCAGTCCGGGACAGGGGGTTCCGAGCTCCTATAATTCACCCCTCCACTTT. Protein sequence: CASSPGQGVPSSYNSPLHF.

In this sample, this clone turned up a few times. The chain recombines TRBV9 with TRBJ2-1, with 9 bases identical to TRBD1. This CDR3 contains 13 residues. The J segment lost 4 bases and the V segment lost 8 bases, leaving 4 bases of the junction unmatched. Germline loops: CDR1 SGDLS, CDR2 YYNGEE. The CDR3 nucleotides read TGTGCCAGTGCGGGACAGGGTTACAATGAGCAGTTCTTC. Its protein product is CASAGQGYNEQFF.

The chain couples TRBV7-2 to TRBJ1-6, with 9 bases that match TRBD1. The germline V gene has CDR1 SGHTA and CDR2 FQGNSA. CDR3 size: 14 residues. V shed 1 base, J shed 10 bases, and the junction held 2 bases outside the gene matches. CDR3 protein: CASSLDRGLSPLHF. The CDR3 coding sequence is TGTGCCAGCAGCTTAGACAGGGGGCTGTCACCCCTCCACTTT.

In this sample, this clone turned up once. The genes are TRBV27 and TRBJ2-1; possibly TRBD2 for D (5 bases). V lost 3 bases to trimming and J lost 3 bases, with 18 bases between them. Germline CDR1 MNHEY, CDR2 SMNVEV (reference sequence). CDR3 size: 17 residues. The CDR3 DNA reads as TGTGCCAGCAGTTTGGAAAGTAGCGCCACCGTCTACAATGAGCAGTTCTTC. Translation gives CASSLESSATVYNEQFF.

V gene TRBV4-1 combines with J gene TRBJ2-7; perhaps TRBD2 as D (6 bases). The V end lost 6 bases, the J end lost 0 bases, and 9 bases lay between the germline ends. The CDR3 contains 13 residues. Looked up from germline, CDR1 is MGHRA and CDR2 is YSYEKL. CDR3 loop: CASRGGPSYEQYF. The CDR3 DNA follows: TGCGCCAGCAGGGGGGGACCCTCCTACGAGCAGTACTTC.

This rearrangement joins TRBV6-5 to TRBJ2-7; tentative D call: TRBD2 (6 bases). The germline CDR1 and CDR2 sequences are MNHEY and SVGAGI. V lost 3 bases and J lost 2, with 14 bases in between. CDR3 length: 15 residues. As DNA, the CDR3 is TGTGCCAGCAGTTATATCTCGGGACTGGCCTACGAGCAGTACTTC. As protein: CASSYISGLAYEQYF.

The CDR3 DNA reads TGTGCCAGCAGCCGAACCGACAGGTATAGCAATCAGCCCCAGCATTTT. It specifies CASSRTDRYSNQPQHF. V is TRBV11-1 and J is TRBJ1-5; tentatively, D is TRBD1 (6 bases). Germline CDR1 SGHAT, CDR2 FQDESV (reference sequence). Trimming removed 5 bases at V and 0 bases at J, with 14 bases between. The CDR3 consists of 16 residues.

Points on this clone: The junction and the germline gene differ at one end; a read error may be behind it. CDR3 sequence: CATSGTGFSQPQNF. CDR3 in DNA: TGTGCCACCTCCGGGACAGGGTTTTCTCAGCCCCAGAATTTT. This sequence joins TRBV19 and TRBJ1-5, with 9 bases fitting TRBD1. The CDR3 length is 14 residues. Germline V lookup: CDR1 LNHDA, CDR2 SQIVND (reference sequence).

The chain carries TRBV4-1 and TRBJ2-7, with 9 nucleotides matching TRBD1. This CDR3 region has 13 residues. V shed 5 bases and J 4 bases; nucleotides not matched to a gene: 3. The germline V gene has CDR1 MGHRA and CDR2 YSYEKL. The CDR3 region is CASSKQGAYEQYF. CDR3 coding DNA: TGCGCCAGCAGCAAACAGGGGGCATACGAGCAGTACTTC.